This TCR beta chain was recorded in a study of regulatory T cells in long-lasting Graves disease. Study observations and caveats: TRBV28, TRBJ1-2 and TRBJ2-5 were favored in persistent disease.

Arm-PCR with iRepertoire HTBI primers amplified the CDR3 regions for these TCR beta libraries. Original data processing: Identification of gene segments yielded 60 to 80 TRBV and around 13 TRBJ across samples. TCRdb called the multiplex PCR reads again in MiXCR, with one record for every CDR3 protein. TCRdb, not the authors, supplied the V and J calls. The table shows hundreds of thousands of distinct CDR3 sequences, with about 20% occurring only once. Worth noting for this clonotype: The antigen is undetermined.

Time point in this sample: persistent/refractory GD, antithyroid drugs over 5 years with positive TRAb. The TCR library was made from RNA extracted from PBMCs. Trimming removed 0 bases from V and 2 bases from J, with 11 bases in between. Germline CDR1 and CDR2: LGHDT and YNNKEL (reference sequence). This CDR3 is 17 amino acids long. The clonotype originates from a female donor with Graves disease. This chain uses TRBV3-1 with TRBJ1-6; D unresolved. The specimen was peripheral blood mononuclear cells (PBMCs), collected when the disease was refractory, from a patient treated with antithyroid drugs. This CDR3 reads CASSQEIDATYNSPLHF. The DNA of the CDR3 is TGTGCCAGCAGCCAAGAAATAGATGCGACCTATAATTCACCCCTCCACTTT. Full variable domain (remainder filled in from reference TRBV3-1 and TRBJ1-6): DTAVSQTPKYLVTQMGNDKSIKCEQNLGHDTMYWYKQDSKKFLKIMFSYNNKELIINETVPNRFSPKSPDKAHLNLHINSLELGDSAVYFCASSQEIDATYNSPLHFGNGTRLTVT.